This is a list of T cell receptor beta chains from one sample in a study of blood T cell repertoires in COVID-19. Profiling relied on immunoSEQ multiplex PCR, and the TCRdb table lists in-frame clones only, not all of them. The sample lists under 110,000 clones; about 82% were seen once. Sequenced sample: peripheral blood. Source of these receptors: an elderly man with COVID-19, enrolled during active disease. The CDR3 runs from the conserved cysteine through the conserved F or W. The D gene is left open where the match is weak. Only some rows state a clone size, as once, few, many or a class for expanded clones.

>15|TRBJ2-7|TRBV7-8|NA|NA
TGTGCCAGCAGCCCCGTCGGGAGCCTCGCCTACGAGCAGTACTTC
CASSPVGSLAYEQYF
>15|TRBJ1-2|TRBV27|NA|TRBD1
TGTGCCAGCAGTTATGGGACAGGGGGCTTATTTGGCTACACCTTC
CASSYGTGGLFGYTF
>16|TRBJ1-5|TRBV28|NA|TRBD1
TGTGCCAGCAGTCCCGGTGCAGGGGGCCTTAATCAGCCCCAGCATTTT
CASSPGAGGLNQPQHF
>17|TRBJ2-2|TRBV7-3|NA|TRBD1
TGTGCCAGCAGCACAGGGACAGGGGTTCGTTGGACCGGGGAGCTGTTTTTT
CASSTGTGVRWTGELFF
>14|TRBJ2-1|TRBV9|NA|NA
TGTGCCAGCAGCACCCAGGTCGGCAACAATGAGCAGTTCTTC
CASSTQVGNNEQFF
>16|TRBJ1-5|TRBV5-8|once|TRBD1
TGTGCCAGCAGCTTGGTCTCAGGACAGGTTGTCGGGCCCCAGCATTTT
CASSLVSGQVVGPQHF
>13|TRBJ1-1|TRBV6-4|NA|TRBD1
TGTGCCAGCAGTAGGGACAGGGGAACTGAAGCTTTCTTT
CASSRDRGTEAFF
>13|TRBJ2-3|TRBV12-3/TRBV12-4|NA|NA
TGTGCCAGCAGTTTTGCGGGCGCGGGTACGCAGTATTTT
CASSFAGAGTQYF
>15|TRBJ2-7|TRBV28|NA|NA
TGTGCCAGCAGCTACGTTGCTCACAGGGCCTACGAGCAGTACTTC
CASSYVAHRAYEQYF
>13|TRBJ1-4|TRBV10-1|NA|TRBD1
TGCGCCAGCCCGGACAGGGCTAGCGAAAAACTGTTTTTT
CASPDRASEKLFF
>14|TRBJ1-4|TRBV9|NA|NA
TGTGCCAGCAGCGCCGGACAGCGCCATGAAAAACTGTTTTTT
CASSAGQRHEKLFF
>13|TRBJ1-5|TRBV19|NA|TRBD1
TGTGCCAGTTCCGGGACAGGGGCACAGCCCCAGCATTTT
CASSGTGAQPQHF
>14|TRBJ2-7|TRBV28|NA|NA
TGTGCCAGCAGTTCGGCGCAAGCGGACTACGAGCAGTACTTC
CASSSAQADYEQYF
>15|TRBJ2-1|TRBV5-1|NA|NA
TGCGCCAGCAGCTCCCCCGAGGGAGCCGGGAATGAGCAGTTCTTC
CASSSPEGAGNEQFF
>16|TRBJ2-7|TRBV27|NA|TRBD2
TGTGCCAGCAGTTTATCGGGCGGGGGGCTGACGTACGAGCAGTACTTC
CASSLSGGGLTYEQYF
>14|TRBJ2-7|TRBV15|NA|TRBD2
TGTGCCACCAGCACCCTAGCGGGAGGTCCCGAGCAGTACTTC
CATSTLAGGPEQYF
>15|TRBJ2-5|TRBV24-1|NA|TRBD2
TGTGCCACCAGTGATAACCTAGCGGGAGTAGAGACCCAGTACTTC
CATSDNLAGVETQYF
>15|TRBJ1-4|TRBV18|NA|NA
TGTGCCAGCTCACTGGACAGTCCACCATGGGAAAAACTGTTTTTT
CASSLDSPPWEKLFF
>13|TRBJ2-1|TRBV6-6|NA|NA
TGTGCCAGCAGCGTTGACACCTACAATGAGCAGTTCTTC
CASSVDTYNEQFF
>15|TRBJ1-5|TRBV27|NA|NA
TGTGCCAGCAGTTTTGAGCCAGCGCCCGATCAGCCCCAGCATTTT
CASSFEPAPDQPQHF
>14|TRBJ2-7|TRBV6-6|NA|TRBD1
TGTGCCAGCAGCCTACAGGGGGTCAACTACGAGCAGTACTTC
CASSLQGVNYEQYF
>14|TRBJ2-1|TRBV29-1|NA|TRBD2
TGCAGCGTGTCCGGGACTAGCACCTACAATGAGCAGTTCTTC
CSVSGTSTYNEQFF
>15|TRBJ1-2|TRBV4-3|once|NA
TGCGCCAGCAGCCAAGATCTGGGGGCGAACTATGGCTACACCTTC
CASSQDLGANYGYTF
>15|TRBJ1-3|TRBV23-1|NA|NA
TGCGCCAGCAGTCAATCGGCCGTCTCTGGAAACACCATATATTTT
CASSQSAVSGNTIYF
>14|TRBJ2-7|TRBV24-1|once|TRBD1
TGTGCCACCAGTGACACAGGGGTGTCCTACGAGCAGTACTTC
CATSDTGVSYEQYF
>18|TRBJ2-6|TRBV7-6|NA|NA
NA
CASSFWPRRGSGANVLTF
>12|TRBJ2-4|TRBV6-5|NA|NA
TGTGCCAGCAGGGACACGGCGAACATTCAGTACTTC
CASRDTANIQYF
>11|TRBJ2-7|TRBV30|many|NA
TGTGCCTGGAGTCAAACCTACGAGCAGTACTTC
CAWSQTYEQYF
>16|TRBJ2-1|TRBV18|NA|TRBD2
TGTGCCAGCTCACCCGCTGCGGGAGGGCCGGTTAATGAGCAGTTCTTC
CASSPAAGGPVNEQFF
>15|TRBJ2-7|TRBV19|NA|TRBD1
TGTGCCAGTAGTATTCGGCAGGGGGCCCCCTACGAGCAGTACTTC
CASSIRQGAPYEQYF
>17|TRBJ2-3|TRBV5-4|NA|TRBD2
TGTGCCAGCAGCTTGGTCGCGGGAGCGTTCGGCACAGATACGCAGTATTTT
CASSLVAGAFGTDTQYF
>13|TRBJ2-7|TRBV4-1|NA|NA
TGCGCCAGCAGCCAACAAAGGGGGTACGAGCAGTACTTC
CASSQQRGYEQYF
>12|TRBJ1-1|TRBV28|NA|NA
TGTGCCAGCAGCGCAGTGAACACTGAAGCTTTCTTT
CASSAVNTEAFF
>15|TRBJ2-2|TRBV7-2|NA|NA
TGTGCCAGCAGCTTAGCTAGCAGGAACACCGGGGAGCTGTTTTTT
CASSLASRNTGELFF
>15|TRBJ1-4|TRBV5-8|few|NA
TGTGCCAGCAGCCCGCAGGGAAGAACTAATGAAAAACTGTTTTTT
CASSPQGRTNEKLFF
>15|TRBJ2-5|TRBV2|NA|TRBD2
TGTGCCAGCAGGACGGGGGGGGCGGACCAAGAGACCCAGTACTTC
CASRTGGADQETQYF
>13|TRBJ1-1|TRBV7-9|NA|NA
TGTGCCAGCACCCCGGACTGGAGCACTGAAGCTTTCTTT
CASTPDWSTEAFF
>15|TRBJ2-5|TRBV6-5|NA|TRBD2
TGTGCCAGCAGGGCCGGGACTAGCGGGAGAGAGACCCAGTACTTC
CASRAGTSGRETQYF
>14|TRBJ1-4|TRBV7-6|NA|TRBD1
TGTGCCAGCAGCTCACAGGGGCGACGGGAAAAACTGTTTTTT
CASSSQGRREKLFF
>15|TRBJ1-5|TRBV2|few|NA
TGTGCCAGCAGTGAAGCGCAAGGGGGTGATCAGCCCCAGCATTTT
CASSEAQGGDQPQHF
>16|TRBJ1-3|TRBV7-9|NA|NA
TGTGCCAGCAGCTTATTATCCCAACGGGCTGGAAACACCATATATTTT
CASSLLSQRAGNTIYF
>14|TRBJ2-3|TRBV24-1|NA|TRBD1
TGTGCCACCAGTGATCAAGGGGGCCCAGATACGCAGTATTTT
CATSDQGGPDTQYF